The 7 T cell receptor beta chains given below trace back to one sample, sequenced in a study of CD8 T cells in Susac syndrome. Random-hexamer reverse transcription was applied to about 0.45 to 1 ug RNA. One entry per CDR3 protein results from TCRdb running MiXCR on the immunoSEQ multiplex PCR reads. The sample yields about 140,000 distinct CDR3 sequences, 95% seen once. Sequencing used CD4+ T cells from PBMCs. Source of these receptors: a human donor with multiple sclerosis.

The chain uses TRBV6-2 or TRBV6-3 and TRBJ1-2; 9 nucleotides match TRBD1. V was clipped by 0 bases and J by 8 bases; unmatched bases: 4. Germline V lookup: CDR1 MNHEY, CDR2 SVGEGT. This CDR3 is built from 14 residues. The CDR3 region has the DNA TGTGCCAGCAGTTACTCGACAGGGGGGATCGGCTACACCTTC. This sequence encodes CASSYSTGGIGYTF.

The V gene is TRBV20-1, the J gene TRBJ2-5, with 10 bases fitting TRBD2. This CDR3 region has 14 residues. Germline assignment: CDR1 DFQATT and CDR2 SNEGSKA (reference sequence). CDR3 DNA sequence: TGCAGCGCCCGAGCGGGAGGGCCTTGGGAGACCCAGTACTTC. As protein: CSARAGGPWETQYF.

The V gene is TRBV9, the J gene TRBJ2-3; the match to TRBD2 covers 7 bases. Per the germline V gene, CDR1 is SGDLS and CDR2 is YYNGEE. Trimming at V came to 2 bases and at J to 6 bases, leaving 6 bases not matched to a gene. The CDR3 length is 14 residues. The CDR3, as DNA: TGTGCCAGCAGCGTTTCGGGAGGCTCCGATACGCAGTATTTT. This codes for CASSVSGGSDTQYF. Complete variable domain (other parts from reference TRBV9 and TRBJ2-3): DSGVTQTPKHLITATGQRVTLRCSPRSGDLSVYWYQQSLDQGLQFLIQYYNGEERAKGNILERFSAQQFPDLHSELNLSSLELGDSALYFCASSVSGGSDTQYFGPGTRLTVL.

The J gene is TRBJ2-5, the V gene TRBV9; D uncertain. The germline V and J ends were trimmed by 0 bases and 7 bases, with 10 bases remaining between them. The germline V gene has CDR1 SGDLS and CDR2 YYNGEE. The CDR3 spans 13 residues. The CDR3 DNA reads TGTGCCAGCAGCGTAGGAGAGATAGGGACCCAGTACTTC. Its protein product is CASSVGEIGTQYF.

The chain combines TRBV29-1 with TRBJ2-5; 8 positions agree with TRBD2. This CDR3 has 14 residues. The ends lost 5 bases at V and 2 bases at J; junction bases unmatched: 7. Germline V gives CDR1 SQVTM, CDR2 ANQGSEA. Here the CDR3 DNA reads TGCAGCGTTAGTGCGGGAGGCGTACAAGAGACCCAGTACTTC. Translation: CSVSAGGVQETQYF.

The chain employs TRBV29-1 and TRBJ2-5; the match to TRBD2 covers 9 bases. Germline V gene sequence: CDR1 SQVTM, CDR2 ANQGSEA. CDR3 size: 14 residues. The V segment lost 7 bases and the J segment 7 bases; nucleotides outside the gene matches: 13. Here the CDR3 reads CSARPGTSFGTQYF. The CDR3 DNA sequence: TGCAGCGCCCGACCCGGGACTAGCTTTGGGACCCAGTACTTC.

V usage is TRBV5-1 and J usage is TRBJ2-7, with TRBD2 as a possible D gene (5 bases). V was trimmed by 0 bases and J by 3 bases, leaving 13 bases between them. Germline CDR1 reads SGHRS; CDR2 reads YFSETQ. This CDR3 spans 15 amino acids. This chain's CDR3 is CASSLGRGKYYEQYF. The CDR3 DNA reads as TGCGCCAGCAGCTTGGGGAGAGGGAAATACTACGAGCAGTACTTC.